This TCR beta chain comes out of a study of blood T cell repertoires in COVID-19. Trimming shortened V by 5 bases and J by 6 bases, and 16 bases separated the two germline ends. CDR3 length: 14 residues. Germline V CDR1 and CDR2: SGHAT, FQNNGV. As processed by the authors: Scientists estimated how many nucleated cells there were by amplifying reference gene primers. Clones were sequenced by immunoSEQ multiplex PCR, and TCRdb holds only the in-frame ones, with some missing. That table is the source of V, J and clone size, and D and trimming were worked out from the DNA. The repertoire includes 200,000 to 250,000 clones, 85% to 90% of them detected once, and approximately 2.9% sits in the top ten.

The chain carries TRBV11-2 and TRBJ1-2; tentatively, D is TRBD1 (5 bases). Sequencing used peripheral blood. This TCR was recovered from a man aged 60 to 75 with acute or convalescent COVID-19. Here the CDR3 reads CASSLPWGRNGYTF. In DNA, the CDR3 is TGTGCCAGCAGCCTCCCTTGGGGGAGGAATGGCTACACCTTC.